The T cell receptor beta chain under discussion was sequenced for a study of cytomegalovirus exposure and HLA in healthy donors. Whole-study results and caveats: Common viral pathogens (according to a later analysis) appeared linked to several of the most significant clusters.

The PCR had 60 Vbeta and 13 Jbeta primers. Profiled with immunoSEQ multiplex PCR; TCRdb holds only in-frame clones, not every one. The sample has about 160,000 clones, roughly four fifths seen once. As to this clone: Antigen: not known.

Trimming took off 8 bases at V and 7 bases at J, with 27 bases between the two ends. The germline gives CDR1 SGHAT, CDR2 FQNNGV. The CDR3 contains 17 residues. The sequenced sample was PBMCs. The receptor was isolated from a woman between 45 and 60 years old in good health and CMV-seronegative. V usage is TRBV11-2 and J usage is TRBJ2-1; TRBD2 is a possible D gene (6 bases). The CDR3, as DNA: TGTGCCAGCCGCCATCGTGGGTCCGCCCCGGCGGGGAATGAGCAGTTCTTC. Protein product: CASRHRGSAPAGNEQFF.